This entry describes one TCR beta chain. This clone has a single count. Its antigen remains undetermined. Base qualities are missing; no much larger clone stands one base away. The data were taken from a study of blood T cell repertoires in COVID-19 (dated by TCRdb to 2020 to 2022). Looking at the study overall: Samples covering the acute and convalescent phases of COVID-19 were provided by collaborators in the United States, Italy and Spain. The prospective study material was composed of cDNA or gDNA derived from T cells, B-cell-depleted T cells, or PBMCs. Deeply sampled blood TCRbeta repertoires from subjects exposed to, actively infected with, or recovered from COVID-19 were included in the dataset. A freely available public database, intended as a resource for researchers studying the immune response to SARS-CoV-2, is where the repertoires were released. The samples were drawn from the first 160 participants of the ongoing ImmuneRACE study and from some 1,300 subjects provided by 6 global collaborators. Sample metadata almost always included a de-identified subject ID, COVID-19 status, age in years and sex. HLA class I and class II types, where available, came from metadata supplied by the sample provider rather than from assay-based typing.

V is pared back by 3 bases and J by 7 bases, with 9 bases lying between the germline termini. The CDR3, from cysteine to phenylalanine, totals 12 residues. CDR3 DNA is the only sequence kept; it has 36 bases, read in frame from the first base. The immunoSEQ Assay, a bias-controlled multiplex PCR, was used to amplify TCRbeta CDR3 regions from genomic DNA. The paper's data handling went like this. Within the assay, amplification of reference gene primers was used to estimate how many nucleated cells each sample contained. To quantify the absolute abundance of each unique TCRbeta CDR3 rearrangement, sequence reads were collapsed and filtered. Productive Simpson clonality was computed per sample as the square root of Simpson's diversity index over productive rearrangements. The table comes from immuneACCESS by way of TCRdb, which keeps in-frame sequences with V and J called. Part of the clones is missing from these tables; in studies checked, under half for an unresolved V gene and the rest for unknown reasons. V and J calls and clone size are those listed in that table; D and trimming were worked out from the DNA. The sample table holds under 250,000 clones, of which under 90% were seen once. In total, the top ten clones hold 2% to 3% of the sample.

Whole blood was collected in K2EDTA tubes by collaborating institutions according to the institutions' own protocols. Collaborator samples were shipped for TCRbeta analysis as frozen whole blood, isolated PBMCs, or DNA extracted from either sample type. What the research found in general, with its limitations: Clinical and demographic metadata were provided uncurated, with the amount varying by source and participant.

The TCR was taken from a woman aged 40 to 50 with active or convalescent COVID-19. Sequences were obtained from peripheral blood. The receptor chain draws on TRBV12-3 or TRBV12-4 and TRBJ1-1; the D gene assignment is ambiguous. The DNA is TGTGCCAGCAGTTTTAGAGGTAGTGAAGCTTTCTTT. Its protein reads: CASSFRGSEAFF.